Below are 2 T cell receptor beta chains sequenced from a single sample in a study of T cells in Graves' hyperthyroidism and ophthalmopathy. TCR beta CDR3 regions were amplified from RNA. First-round RT-PCR of the TCR CDR3 relied on the HTBI primer set. TCRdb passed the multiplex PCR reads through MiXCR, listing each CDR3 protein once. The sample lists approximately 560,000 distinct CDR3 sequences, around 14% occurring once. Input material: blood. The receptor source for this set is a woman younger than 45 with Graves' hyperthyroidism.

This clonotype has a count of ten or more. This chain connects TRBV28 to TRBJ2-1, with 15 bases that match TRBD2. The CDR3 consists of 18 residues. The germline gives CDR1 MDHEN, CDR2 SYDVKM. Losses at the gene ends were 5 bases for V and 9 bases for J; bases not matched to a gene: 14. As DNA, the CDR3 is TGTGCCAGCAGTCAGTTTGGGAGAGGACTAGCGGGAGGGATTGAGCAGTTCTTC. Protein sequence: CASSQFGRGLAGGIEQFF.

The chain joins TRBV3-1 to TRBJ2-7; 7 nucleotides line up with TRBD2. Germline CDR1 reads LGHDT; CDR2 reads YNNKEL (reference sequence). V was clipped by 5 bases and J by 7 bases; unmatched bases: 11. The CDR3 spans 14 residues. In DNA form, the CDR3 reads TGTGCCAGCAGCTCTTTAGCGGGCCCGGGGGAGCAGTACTTC. It translates to CASSSLAGPGEQYF.